The rows below give T cell receptor beta chains drawn from one sample of a study of shared T cell receptors in the human thymus. Assay: immunoSEQ multiplex PCR; the TCRdb copy retains only in-frame clones and omits some. Of under 850,000 clones in the sample, approximately 90% were seen once. Another study also made use of these data, one on human thymus T cells.

The sample was thymocytes. These TCRs come from a boy younger than two with a congenital heart defect. The CDR3 runs from the conserved cysteine through the conserved F or W. A D gene is named only where the DNA matches it firmly. Some rows mark clone size as missing; the rest say once, few, many or name a class of expanded clone.

-	TRBJ2-1	TRBV5-1	TRBD2	CASSLRGPGLAPSSYNEQFF	TGCGCCAGCAGCTTGAGGGGCCCGGGACTAGCGCCTAGCTCCTACAATGAGCAGTTCTTC
-	TRBJ2-7	TRBV7-9	-	CASREDSYEQYF	TGTGCCAGCAGGGAGGACTCCTACGAGCAGTACTTC
-	TRBJ2-7	TRBV14	-	CASSQVSPYYEQYF	TGTGCCAGCAGCCAAGTTAGTCCCTACTACGAGCAGTACTTC
-	TRBJ2-1	TRBV19	TRBD2	CASSTRTSPYNEQFF	TGTGCCAGTAGTACAAGGACTAGCCCATACAATGAGCAGTTCTTC
-	TRBJ2-7	TRBV7-8	TRBD2	CASSLGGPSGSYEQYF	TGTGCCAGCAGCTTAGGAGGCCCCAGCGGGAGCTACGAGCAGTACTTC
-	TRBJ2-7	TRBV10-1	TRBD1	CASSEVGTGHHEQYF	TGCGCCAGCAGTGAGGTCGGGACAGGGCACCACGAGCAGTACTTC
-	TRBJ2-1	TRBV9	-	CASSPLVGGNEQFF	TGTGCCAGCTCCCCTTTAGTGGGGGGTAATGAGCAGTTCTTC
-	TRBJ2-7	TRBV28	TRBD2	CASSSTSGSYEQYF	TGTGCCAGCAGTTCTACTAGCGGGTCCTACGAGCAGTACTTC
-	TRBJ2-7	TRBV2	-	CASRAGLGAQYF	TGTGCCAGCAGAGCGGGACTGGGGGCCCAATACTTC
-	TRBJ2-2	TRBV15	TRBD2	CATSRDGSREGRTGELFF	TGTGCCACCAGCAGAGATGGGTCTCGGGAGGGCCGCACCGGGGAGCTGTTTTTT
once	TRBJ1-2	TRBV7-9	TRBD1	CASSSRDRGHRGYTF	TGTGCCAGCAGCTCCCGGGACAGGGGGCATCGTGGCTACACCTTC
-	TRBJ2-1	TRBV27	TRBD1	CASSPLTGTADNEQFF	TGTGCCAGCAGTCCTTTGACCGGGACAGCAGACAATGAGCAGTTCTTC
-	TRBJ1-5	TRBV6-5	TRBD1	CASSQGANQPQHF	TGTGCCAGCAGTCAGGGGGCCAATCAGCCCCAGCATTTT
-	TRBJ1-5	TRBV10-1	TRBD1	CASRRGRNQPQHF	TGCGCCAGCAGAAGGGGGCGGAATCAGCCCCAGCATTTT
once	TRBJ2-3	TRBV19	TRBD2	CATTLGRTTDTQYF	TGTGCCACCACCCTCGGGAGGACGACAGATACGCAGTATTTT
-	TRBJ1-2	TRBV28	TRBD1	CASSLVDATGERYYGYTF	TGTGCCAGCAGTTTAGTCGACGCAACAGGGGAGAGATACTATGGCTACACCTTC
-	TRBJ1-1	TRBV7-2	-	CASSLSGDTEAFF	TGTGCCAGCAGCTTATCAGGGGACACTGAAGCTTTCTTT
-	TRBJ2-7	TRBV5-6	TRBD2	CASSLMGGMGEQYF	TGTGCCAGCAGCTTGATGGGGGGGATGGGCGAGCAGTACTTC
-	TRBJ1-1	TRBV27	TRBD1	CASSLVGRQGAANTEAFF	TGTGCCAGCAGTTTAGTAGGTAGACAGGGGGCAGCTAACACTGAAGCTTTCTTT
-	TRBJ1-4	TRBV30	TRBD1	CAWSVHDCGDRGLVKKLFF	TGTGCCTGGAGTGTACATGATTGTGGGGACAGGGGGTTGGTGAAAAAACTGTTTTTT
-	TRBJ2-1	TRBV19	TRBD2	CASSIGWREYNEQFF	TGTGCCAGTAGTATAGGATGGCGGGAGTACAATGAGCAGTTCTTC
-	TRBJ2-4	TRBV5-6	TRBD1	CASSLDRTGANIQYF	TGTGCCAGCAGCTTGGACAGGACAGGGGCGAACATTCAGTACTTC
-	TRBJ1-1	TRBV18	TRBD1	CASSPGTGVTEAFF	TGTGCCAGCTCACCGGGGACAGGGGTAACTGAAGCTTTCTTT
-	TRBJ1-4	TRBV27	TRBD1	CASSPDRDVKLFF	TGTGCCAGCAGTCCCGACAGGGATGTAAAACTGTTTTTT
-	TRBJ2-7	TRBV30	TRBD2	CAWAKGLAESYEQYF	TGTGCCTGGGCGAAGGGACTAGCGGAATCCTACGAGCAGTACTTC
-	TRBJ2-7	TRBV11-3	TRBD1	CASSLGQGFSYEQYF	TGTGCCAGCAGCTTAGGACAGGGTTTCTCCTACGAGCAGTACTTC
-	TRBJ2-3	TRBV7-6	-	CASSLARERGIGTTDTQYF	TGTGCCAGCAGCTTAGCGCGGGAGAGGGGGATTGGGACGACAGATACGCAGTATTTT
few	TRBJ2-4	TRBV7-8	TRBD2	CASSLTSGRGGGNIQYF	TGTGCCAGCAGCTTGACTAGCGGGAGAGGAGGGGGAAACATTCAGTACTTC
once	TRBJ2-5	TRBV29-1	TRBD1	CSAGGTGTFQETQYF	TGCAGCGCCGGAGGGACAGGGACCTTTCAAGAGACCCAGTACTTC
-	TRBJ2-7	TRBV5-6	TRBD1	CASSLAGPGTGRLEQYF	TGTGCCAGCAGCTTGGCAGGACCCGGGACAGGGAGGCTAGAGCAGTACTTC
-	TRBJ2-3	TRBV19	-	CASSDAGQDTDTQYF	TGTGCCAGTAGTGATGCTGGCCAAGACACAGATACGCAGTATTTT
few	TRBJ1-1	TRBV7-9	-	CASSLVNISGTPKVEAFF	TGTGCCAGCAGCTTAGTCAATATATCCGGGACACCGAAGGTTGAAGCTTTCTTT
-	TRBJ2-2	TRBV30	-	CAWSVQGLLNTGELFF	TGTGCCTGGAGTGTACAGGGTCTGCTAAACACCGGGGAGCTGTTTTTT
-	TRBJ2-7	TRBV7-2	-	CASSPSLRRGVSYEQYF	TGTGCCAGCAGCCCTTCTTTAAGGCGCGGAGTCTCCTACGAGCAGTACTTC
-	TRBJ2-7	TRBV13	-	CASSPRGTGLAGDRSHSYEQYF	TGTGCCAGCAGCCCCCGGGGGACAGGGCTAGCGGGAGACAGGTCGCACTCCTACGAGCAGTACTTC
-	TRBJ2-1	TRBV5-1	TRBD2	CASSPGGGLPLGYNEQFF	TGCGCCAGCAGCCCGGGAGGGGGGCTCCCTCTTGGATACAATGAGCAGTTCTTC
-	TRBJ1-1	TRBV15	-	CATSGRGRLNTEAFF	TGTGCCACCAGCGGGCGAGGGCGGCTGAACACTGAAGCTTTCTTT
-	TRBJ1-2	TRBV27	-	CATHTIDGYTF	TGTGCCACCCACACCATCGATGGCTACACCTTC
-	TRBJ2-7	TRBV11-2	-	CASSLGPRALSGGGYEQYF	TGTGCCAGCAGCTTAGGACCTAGGGCCCTTAGCGGTGGAGGCTACGAGCAGTACTTC
-	TRBJ2-2	TRBV25-1	-	CASSDSERARAGELFF	TGTGCCAGCAGTGACTCCGAGAGGGCGAGGGCCGGGGAGCTGTTTTTT
-	TRBJ2-3	TRBV5-4	TRBD2	CASTWGEGRGTDTQYF	TGTGCCAGCACCTGGGGGGAGGGGAGGGGTACAGATACGCAGTATTTT
few	TRBJ2-6	TRBV29-1	-	CSVGARDTYSRLSGANVLTF	TGCAGCGTGGGCGCCCGGGACACTTATTCCCGTTTGTCTGGGGCCAACGTCCTGACTTTC
-	TRBJ1-5	TRBV30	TRBD1	CAWSVHDRAEGNQPQHF	TGTGCCTGGAGTGTACACGACAGGGCAGAAGGCAATCAGCCCCAGCATTTT
few	TRBJ1-2	TRBV20-1	-	CSAGGGGGYTF	TGCAGTGCCGGGGGGGGTGGTGGCTACACCTTC
once	TRBJ2-1	TRBV4-2	-	CASSQKADFYNEQFF	TGTGCCAGCAGCCAAAAAGCGGACTTCTACAATGAGCAGTTCTTC
-	TRBJ1-5	TRBV25-1	-	CASSEGGSNQPQHF	TGTGCCAGCAGTGAGGGAGGTAGCAATCAGCCCCAGCATTTT
once	TRBJ1-2	TRBV5-1	TRBD1	CASRSTGGDGYTF	TGCGCCAGCAGGTCGACAGGGGGGGATGGCTACACCTTC
-	TRBJ1-4	TRBV4-1	TRBD1	CASSQETGVEEKLFF	TGCGCCAGCAGCCAAGAGACAGGGGTGGAGGAAAAACTGTTTTTT
-	TRBJ2-5	TRBV10-2	TRBD2	CATDQREAPQETQYF	TGCGCCACCGATCAGCGGGAGGCCCCCCAAGAGACCCAGTACTTC
-	TRBJ2-3	TRBV5-1	TRBD2	CASSLRIAGSTDTQYF	TGCGCCAGCAGCCTCCGGATAGCGGGGAGCACAGATACGCAGTATTTT
-	TRBJ2-3	TRBV12-5	TRBD1	CASGLTGTGRTDTQYF	TGTGCTAGTGGTTTGACCGGGACAGGAAGGACAGATACGCAGTATTTT
-	TRBJ2-2	TRBV13	-	CASSLGPFPGELFF	TGTGCCAGCAGCTTAGGCCCATTTCCCGGGGAGCTGTTTTTT
-	TRBJ2-3	TRBV29-1	TRBD2	CSVEAGGDTQYF	TGCAGCGTTGAGGCGGGAGGAGATACGCAGTATTTT